This T cell receptor beta chain was identified in a study of response to subunit inactivated influenza vaccine. Study results and caveats: Each seasonal influenza vaccination recruits few new T cells, the authors suggested.

TCRdb re-derived calls from the RT-PCR reads in MiXCR, one entry per CDR3 protein. This table has roughly 700,000 distinct CDR3 sequences, around 16% appearing once. There are 16 residues in the CDR3. Germline CDR1 reads KGHSH; CDR2 reads LQKENI. J lost 1 base, V lost 4 bases, and 7 bases had no gene match. Concerning this clonotype: Its target is unknown.

The gene calls are TRBV18 and TRBJ2-3; TRBD2 agrees at 8 bases. The material sequenced was PBMCs from blood, taken 11 to 12 days after vaccination. The TCR comes from a man aged 50 to 60 who received an inactivated influenza vaccine. CDR3 nucleotide sequence: TGTGCCAGCTCACGGGGCATACTAGCGGGCACAGATACGCAGTATTTT. Its protein product is CASSRGILAGTDTQYF. Full variable domain (rest looked up from reference TRBV18 and TRBJ2-3): NAGVMQNPRHLVRRRGQEARLRCSPMKGHSHVYWYRQLPEEGLKFMVYLQKENIIDESGMPKERFSAEFPKEGPSILRIQQVVRGDSAAYFCASSRGILAGTDTQYFGPGTRLTVL.